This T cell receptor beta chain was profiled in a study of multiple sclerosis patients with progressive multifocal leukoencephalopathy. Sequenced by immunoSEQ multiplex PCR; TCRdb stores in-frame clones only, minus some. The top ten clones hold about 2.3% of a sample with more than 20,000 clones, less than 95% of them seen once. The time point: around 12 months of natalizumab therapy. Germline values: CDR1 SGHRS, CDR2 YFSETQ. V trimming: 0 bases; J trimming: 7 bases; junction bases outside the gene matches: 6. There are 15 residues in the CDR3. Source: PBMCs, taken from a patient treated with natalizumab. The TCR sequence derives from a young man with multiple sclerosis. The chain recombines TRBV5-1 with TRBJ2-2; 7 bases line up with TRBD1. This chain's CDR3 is CASSLAVAGGGELFF. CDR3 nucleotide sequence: TGCGCCAGCAGCTTGGCGGTGGCAGGGGGCGGGGAGCTGTTTTTT.